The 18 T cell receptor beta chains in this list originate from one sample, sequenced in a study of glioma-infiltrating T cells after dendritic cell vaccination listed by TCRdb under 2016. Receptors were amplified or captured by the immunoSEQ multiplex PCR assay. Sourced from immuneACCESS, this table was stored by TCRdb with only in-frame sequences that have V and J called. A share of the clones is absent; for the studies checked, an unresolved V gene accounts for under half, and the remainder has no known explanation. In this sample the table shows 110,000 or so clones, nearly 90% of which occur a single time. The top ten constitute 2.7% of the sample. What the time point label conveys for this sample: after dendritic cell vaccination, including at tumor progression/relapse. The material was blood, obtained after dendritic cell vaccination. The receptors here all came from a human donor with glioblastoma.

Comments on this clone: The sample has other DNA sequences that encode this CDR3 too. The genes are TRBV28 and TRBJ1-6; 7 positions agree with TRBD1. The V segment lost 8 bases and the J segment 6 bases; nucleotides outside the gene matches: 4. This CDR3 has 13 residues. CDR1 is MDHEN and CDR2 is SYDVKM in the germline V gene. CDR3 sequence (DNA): TGTGCCAGCCGGGACAGTAGTAATTCACCCCTCCACTTT. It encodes CASRDSSNSPLHF.

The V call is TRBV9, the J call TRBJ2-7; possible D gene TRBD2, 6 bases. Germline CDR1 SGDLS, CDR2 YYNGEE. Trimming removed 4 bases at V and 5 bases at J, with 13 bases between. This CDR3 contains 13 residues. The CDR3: CASSRGEVHEQYF. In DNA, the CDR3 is TGTGCCAGCAGCCGAGGGGAGGTCCACGAGCAGTACTTC.

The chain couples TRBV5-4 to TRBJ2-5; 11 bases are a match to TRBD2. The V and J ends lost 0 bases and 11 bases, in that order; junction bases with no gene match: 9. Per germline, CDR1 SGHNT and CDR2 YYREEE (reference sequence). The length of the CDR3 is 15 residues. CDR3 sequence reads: CASSLAGLAGGSQYF. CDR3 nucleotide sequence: TGTGCCAGCAGCTTGGCCGGCCTAGCGGGAGGTTCGCAGTACTTC.

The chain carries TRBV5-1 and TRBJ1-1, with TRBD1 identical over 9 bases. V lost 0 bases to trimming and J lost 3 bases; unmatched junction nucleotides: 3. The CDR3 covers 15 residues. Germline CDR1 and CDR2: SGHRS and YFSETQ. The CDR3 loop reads CASSLERQGDTEAFF. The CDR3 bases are TGCGCCAGCAGCTTGGAACGACAGGGGGACACTGAAGCTTTCTTT. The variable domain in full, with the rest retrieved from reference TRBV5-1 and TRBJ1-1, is KAGVTQTPRYLIKTRGQQVTLSCSPISGHRSVSWYQQTPGQGLQFLFEYFSETQRNKGNFPGRFSGRQFSNSRSEMNVSTLELGDSALYLCASSLERQGDTEAFFGQGTRLTVV.

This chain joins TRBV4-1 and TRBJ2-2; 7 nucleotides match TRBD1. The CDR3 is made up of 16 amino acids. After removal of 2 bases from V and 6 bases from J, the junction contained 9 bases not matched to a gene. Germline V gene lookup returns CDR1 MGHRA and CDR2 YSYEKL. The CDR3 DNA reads TGCGCCAGCAGCCAACATGACGGACAGGTCTCCGGGGAGCTGTTTTTT. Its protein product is CASSQHDGQVSGELFF.

CDR3 sequence reads: CASSLGRTGIANYGYTF. CDR3 nucleotides: TGTGCCAGCAGCTTAGGCCGGACAGGCATTGCTAACTATGGCTACACCTTC. This rearrangement joins TRBV7-8 to TRBJ1-2, with 7 bases identical to TRBD1. The V segment lost 1 base and the J segment 0 bases; nucleotides outside the gene matches: 8. CDR1 and CDR2 (germline): SGHVS, FQNEAQ. This CDR3 has 17 residues.

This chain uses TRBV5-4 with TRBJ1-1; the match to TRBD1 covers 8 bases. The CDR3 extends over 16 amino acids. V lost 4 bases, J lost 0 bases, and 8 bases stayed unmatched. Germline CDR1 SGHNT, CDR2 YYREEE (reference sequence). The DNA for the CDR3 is TGTGCCAGCAGCCCCCGGGGACAGGCGGTGAACACTGAAGCTTTCTTT. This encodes CASSPRGQAVNTEAFF.

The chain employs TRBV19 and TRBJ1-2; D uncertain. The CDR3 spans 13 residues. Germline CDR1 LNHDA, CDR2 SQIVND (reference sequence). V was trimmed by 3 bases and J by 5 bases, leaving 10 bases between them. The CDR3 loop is CASSIAAEYGYTF. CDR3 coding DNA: TGTGCCAGTAGTATCGCTGCGGAGTATGGCTACACCTTC.

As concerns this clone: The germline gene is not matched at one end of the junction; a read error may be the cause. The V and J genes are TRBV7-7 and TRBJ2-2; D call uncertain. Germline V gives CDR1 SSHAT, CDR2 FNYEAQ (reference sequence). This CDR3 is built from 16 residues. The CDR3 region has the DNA TGTGCTAGCAGCTTAGATTATGTCAGAAACACCGGGGAGCTGTTTTTT. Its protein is CASSLDYVRNTGELFF.

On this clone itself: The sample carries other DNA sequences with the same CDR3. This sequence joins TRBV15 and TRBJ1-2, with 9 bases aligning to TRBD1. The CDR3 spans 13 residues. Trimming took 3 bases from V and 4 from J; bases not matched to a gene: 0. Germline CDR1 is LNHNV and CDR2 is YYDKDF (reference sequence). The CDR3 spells CATSRDRGYGYTF. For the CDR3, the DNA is TGTGCCACCAGCAGGGACAGGGGCTATGGCTACACCTTC.

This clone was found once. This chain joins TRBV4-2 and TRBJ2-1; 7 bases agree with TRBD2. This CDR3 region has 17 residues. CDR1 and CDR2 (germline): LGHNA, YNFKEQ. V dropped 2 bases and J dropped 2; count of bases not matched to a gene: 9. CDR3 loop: CASSQTRASGTYNEQFF. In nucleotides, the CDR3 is TGTGCCAGCAGCCAAACTAGGGCTAGCGGTACCTACAATGAGCAGTTCTTC.

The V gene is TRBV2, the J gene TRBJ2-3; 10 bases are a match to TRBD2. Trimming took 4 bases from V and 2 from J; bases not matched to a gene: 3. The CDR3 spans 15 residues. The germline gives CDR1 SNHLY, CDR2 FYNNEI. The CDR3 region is CASSVLAGNTDTQYF. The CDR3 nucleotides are TGTGCCAGCAGTGTACTAGCGGGGAACACAGATACGCAGTATTTT.

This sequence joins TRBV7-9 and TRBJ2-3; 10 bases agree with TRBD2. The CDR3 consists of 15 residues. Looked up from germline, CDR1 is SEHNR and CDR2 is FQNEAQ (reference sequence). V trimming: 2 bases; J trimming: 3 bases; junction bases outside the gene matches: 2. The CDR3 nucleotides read TGTGCCAGCAGCTTATCTAGCGGGAGAACAGATACGCAGTATTTT. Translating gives CASSLSSGRTDTQYF.

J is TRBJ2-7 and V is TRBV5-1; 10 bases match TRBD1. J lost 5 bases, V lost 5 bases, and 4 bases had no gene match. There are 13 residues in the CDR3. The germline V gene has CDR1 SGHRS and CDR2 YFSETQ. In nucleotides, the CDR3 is TGCGCCAGCAGACCTGGACAGGGGGACGAGCAGTACTTC. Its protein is CASRPGQGDEQYF.

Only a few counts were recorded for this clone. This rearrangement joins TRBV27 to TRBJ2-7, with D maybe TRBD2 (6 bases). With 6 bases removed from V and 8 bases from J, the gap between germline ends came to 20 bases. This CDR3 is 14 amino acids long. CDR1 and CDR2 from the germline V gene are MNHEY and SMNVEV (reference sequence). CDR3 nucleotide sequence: TGTGCCAGCAGGGACCACCTCGGAGGGGAAAAGCAGTACTTC. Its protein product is CASRDHLGGEKQYF.

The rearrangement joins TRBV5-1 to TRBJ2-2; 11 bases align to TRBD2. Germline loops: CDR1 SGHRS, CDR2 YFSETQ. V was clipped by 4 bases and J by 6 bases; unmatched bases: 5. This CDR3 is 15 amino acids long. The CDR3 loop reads CASSTTSGRAGELFF. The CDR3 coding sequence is TGCGCCAGCAGCACAACTAGCGGGAGAGCCGGGGAGCTGTTTTTT.

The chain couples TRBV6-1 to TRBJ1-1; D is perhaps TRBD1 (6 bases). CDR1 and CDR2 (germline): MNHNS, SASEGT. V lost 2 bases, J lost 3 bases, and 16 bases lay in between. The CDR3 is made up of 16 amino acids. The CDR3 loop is CASSELGGGGHTEAFF. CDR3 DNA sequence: TGTGCCAGCAGTGAACTGGGAGGGGGAGGTCACACTGAAGCTTTCTTT.

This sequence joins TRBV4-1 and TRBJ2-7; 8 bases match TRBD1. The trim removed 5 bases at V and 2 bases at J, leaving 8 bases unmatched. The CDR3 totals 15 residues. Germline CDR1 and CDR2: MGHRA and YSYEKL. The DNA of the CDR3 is TGCGCCAGCAGCGTGACCGGGACAGGCGCCTACGAGCAGTACTTC. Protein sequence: CASSVTGTGAYEQYF.